This is a list of T cell receptor beta chains from one sample in a study of cytomegalovirus exposure and HLA in healthy donors. Profiling relied on immunoSEQ multiplex PCR, and the TCRdb table lists in-frame clones only, not all of them. The sample lists around 180,000 clones; 84% were seen once. The material sequenced was PBMCs. These TCRs come from a boy between 5 and 17 years old in good health and CMV-seronegative. Each CDR3 is given with its conserved first and last residue.

>TRBV5-1|TRBJ1-1
CASRGAGLNTEAFF
>TRBV15|TRBJ1-2
CATSYGGAGGYTF
>TRBV18|TRBJ1-2
CASSAGQGRGYTF
>TRBV7-8|TRBJ1-6
CASSLSVTGVRNSPLHF
>TRBV9|TRBJ1-2
CASSSSRAGGYTF
>TRBV6-1|TRBJ1-5
CASSEYTGQHF
>TRBV5-6|TRBJ2-7
CASGGFSSYEQYF
>TRBV7-2|TRBJ1-1
CASTPRGRLNTEAFF
>TRBV27|TRBJ1-2
CASSAGQNYGYTF
>TRBV11-2|TRBJ1-1
CASSSAGGEAFF
>TRBV11-2|TRBJ2-7
CASSTGHRYEQYF
>TRBV5-1|TRBJ2-1
CASSLGRSDEQFF
>TRBV9|TRBJ1-1
CASSFTYMNTEAFF
>TRBV5-1|TRBJ2-7
CASSFRPAGTSYEQYF
>TRBV5-6|TRBJ2-4
CASSSRPGTKNIQYF
>TRBV30|TRBJ2-1
CAWSGTGGWEQFF
>TRBV6-6|TRBJ2-2
CASSVRDRGTGELFF
>TRBV2|TRBJ1-1
CASSEGRLNTEAFF
>TRBV25-1|TRBJ1-2
CASSGSLAGGYTF
>TRBV2|TRBJ1-3
CASKPDSSGNTIYF
>TRBV14|TRBJ1-2
CASSQDRGGYGYTF
>TRBV21-1|TRBJ2-1
CASTSPTGLADIDEQFF
>TRBV5-1|TRBJ1-1
CASSPGQGVNTEAFF
>TRBV5-6|TRBJ2-1
CASSLASAGGFHVIF
>TRBV5-1|TRBJ2-1
CASSLVLGTVLNEQFF
>TRBV6-1|TRBJ1-3
CASSGRVGNSGNTIYF
>TRBV7-9|TRBJ1-5
CASSSAGDNQPQHF
>TRBV4-3|TRBJ1-1
CASSTGGNTEAFF
>TRBV7-9|TRBJ1-2
CASSPGVGLGGYTF
>TRBV19|TRBJ2-3
CASSLMAGSTDTQYF
>TRBV10-1|TRBJ2-3
CASTEGLAGGDTQYF
>TRBV7-6|TRBJ2-7
CASSPGQYEQYF
>TRBV7-6|TRBJ2-7
CASSLSTGVEQYF
>TRBV12-5|TRBJ2-4
CASGPGGGNFILAKNIQYF
>TRBV7-6|TRBJ2-2
CASSREIAGELFF
>TRBV27|TRBJ2-7
CASRTAEGPYEQYF
>TRBV4-1|TRBJ1-2
CASSQDRGDRGNYGYTF
>TRBV7-2|TRBJ1-2
CASSQLTNYGYTF